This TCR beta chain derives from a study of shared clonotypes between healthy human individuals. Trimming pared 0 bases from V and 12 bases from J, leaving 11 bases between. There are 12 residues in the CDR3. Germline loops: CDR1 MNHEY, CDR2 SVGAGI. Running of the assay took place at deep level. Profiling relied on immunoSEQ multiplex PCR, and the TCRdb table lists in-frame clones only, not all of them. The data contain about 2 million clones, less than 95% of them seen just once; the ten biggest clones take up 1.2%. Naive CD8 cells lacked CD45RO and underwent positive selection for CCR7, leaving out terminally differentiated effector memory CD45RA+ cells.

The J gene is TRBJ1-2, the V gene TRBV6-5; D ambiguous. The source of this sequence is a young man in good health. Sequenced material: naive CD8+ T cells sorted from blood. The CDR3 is CASSYSGVLNTF. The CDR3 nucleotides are TGTGCCAGCAGTTACTCGGGAGTGCTAAACACCTTC.